This TCR beta chain was identified in a study of spatial heterogeneity in lung cancer. Study background: For the average unique TCR and UMI combination, more than 8.5 occurrences appeared in raw reads.

Each CDR3 protein gets one entry after TCRdb re-called the 5' RACE reads with MiXCR. Of roughly 11,000 distinct CDR3 sequences listed, around 3.7% are singletons. The time point was: sample taken at primary tumor resection. Whole RNA, isolated from tumor, nontumor lung or frozen PBMC, was sequenced without prior sorting. The donors comprised 70 to 85 untreated early-stage non-small cell lung cancer patients. This clonotype was counted many times. This specimen consisted of normal lung tissue next to the tumor, obtained at surgery. The origin of this receptor is a male donor with early-stage non-small cell lung cancer.

This CDR3 is CASSQDRWGGFWQYF. The CDR3 DNA reads as TGTGCCAGCAGCCAAGATCGTTGGGGGGGTTTTTGGCAGTACTTC. This chain uses TRBV4-2 with TRBJ2-7; 7 nucleotides align to TRBD2. Germline-derived CDR1 and CDR2 are LGHNA and YNFKEQ. V dropped 0 bases and J dropped 9; count of bases not matched to a gene: 11. CDR3 length: 15 amino acids.